These T cell receptor beta chains were read from a single sample in a study of T cell changes during pregnancy in multiple sclerosis. Data came from immunoSEQ multiplex PCR; TCRdb stores just in-frame clones and leaves some out. The table shows tens of thousands of clones, with just under 95% occurring only once. Here the sequenced sample was peripheral blood, taken in the third trimester of pregnancy. The origin of the receptors is a female donor in good health, enrolled as a control in a pregnancy study. The CDR3 runs from the conserved cysteine through the conserved F or W.

cdr3_length	v_call	j_call	cdr3_aa
19	TRBV15	TRBJ1-5	CATSRAGRQDVFDNQPQHF
13	TRBV28	TRBJ1-1	CASSGDKNTEAFF
15	TRBV6-1	TRBJ1-2	CASRPRDSTNYGYTF
14	TRBV7-6	TRBJ2-1	CASSSWTGFDEQFF
15	TRBV7-9	TRBJ2-2	CASSQDRGLTGELFF
15	TRBV6-4	TRBJ2-7	CASSEGSGLAPEQYF
16	TRBV4-1	TRBJ2-5	CASSPGTSGSVETQYF
12	TRBV5-4	TRBJ2-7	CASSLAGSEQYF
15	TRBV5-1	TRBJ2-7	CASSLARAGKNEQYF
16	TRBV5-1	TRBJ2-3	CASSEGLAGSADTQYF
19	TRBV15	TRBJ2-3	CATSRDLSPLSGRTDTQYF
16	TRBV15	TRBJ2-5	CATSRDLGLAEETQYF
15	TRBV7-9	TRBJ2-1	CASTPGTRPYNEQFF
13	TRBV4-1	TRBJ2-1	CASSLRLSHEQFF